This T cell receptor (beta chain) came from a study of cytomegalovirus exposure and HLA in healthy donors. Germline CDR1 is MNHNS and CDR2 is SASEGT. Trimming left V 6 bases short and J 1 base short, with 14 bases between. The CDR3 runs to 15 residues. The PCR made use of 60 Vbeta and 13 Jbeta primers. Repertoires were generated with immunoSEQ multiplex PCR, while TCRdb's copy carries only in-frame clones and drops some. The sample includes 200,000 to 250,000 clones, roughly 84% of them seen just once. The material sequenced was PBMCs. The chain joins TRBV6-1 to TRBJ2-3; D unclear. This clonotype was obtained from a girl aged 2-10 years in good health and CMV-seronegative. CDR3 region: CASSPGITGTDTQYF. The CDR3 nucleotides are TGTGCCAGCAGCCCGGGTATAACCGGCACAGATACGCAGTATTTT.